This TCR beta chain was observed in a study of regulatory T cells in long-lasting Graves disease. This sample's time point: newly diagnosed GD, antithyroid drugs for less than 3 months. The TCR library was made from RNA that had been extracted from PBMCs in TRIzol. This clonotype showed up many times. The V gene lost 7 bases and the J gene lost 2 bases, with 8 bases spanning the gap. The germline V gene has CDR1 SNHLY and CDR2 FYNNEI. This CDR3 comprises 13 residues. The TCR beta library used iRepertoire HTBI primers with Arm-PCR amplification of CDR3. TCRdb used MiXCR to reprocess the multiplex PCR reads, holding one entry per CDR3 protein. The sample holds over 500,000 distinct CDR3 sequences, around 15% seen once. These data also formed part of another study, on T cells in Graves' hyperthyroidism and ophthalmopathy.

The gene calls are TRBV2 and TRBJ2-2; no definite D call. The receptor's source is a woman aged 25 to 45 with Graves disease. Sequenced material: peripheral blood mononuclear cells (PBMCs), taken at new diagnosis, from a patient treated with antithyroid drugs. CDR3 loop: CASTGFNTGELFF. As DNA, the CDR3 is TGTGCCAGCACCGGGTTCAACACCGGGGAGCTGTTTTTT. Combining the CDR3 with reference TRBV2 and TRBJ2-2 gives the whole variable domain EPEVTQTPSHQVTQMGQEVILRCVPISNHLYFYWYRQILGQKVEFLVSFYNNEISEKSEIFDDQFSVERPDGSNFTLKIRSTKLEDSAMYFCASTGFNTGELFFGEGSRLTVL.